Sequencing of this T cell receptor (beta chain) was carried out in a study of immune evolution from preneoplasia to lung adenocarcinoma. Assay used: immunoSEQ multiplex PCR; TCRdb lists only in-frame clones, some missing. This sample has fewer than 6,000 clones, with roughly four fifths found just once. CDR1 is MNHEY, CDR2 SMNVEV, per germline (reference sequence). V lost 3 bases, J lost 0 bases, and 8 bases stayed unmatched. This CDR3 region has 18 residues. V usage is TRBV27 and J usage is TRBJ2-5; the match to TRBD2 covers 12 bases. The sequence came from a person between 50 and 70 years old with lung adenocarcinoma. Source material: FFPE normal lung tissue adjacent to the tumor. The chain's CDR3 is CASSFTQRTSGDQETQYF. The CDR3 DNA is TGTGCCAGCAGTTTCACCCAACGGACTAGCGGGGACCAAGAGACCCAGTACTTC.